Following are 19 T cell receptor beta chains from one sample sequenced in a study of T-cell reconstitution after alpha-beta-depleted transplantation in children. Unique molecular identifiers were incorporated during preparation of the TCRbeta library. TCRdb called the PCR reads again in MiXCR, with one record for every CDR3 protein. The sample has 250,000 to 300,000 distinct CDR3 sequences, 10% seen once. The material sequenced was PBMCs, taken before TCRalphabeta/CD19-depleted stem cell transplant. The receptors derive from a boy in the first two years of life with acute myeloid leukemia, due to receive a stem cell transplant.

CDR3 bases: TGCAGTGCTAATCAGGGGGCTTATGGCTACACCTTC. Amino acid sequence: CSANQGAYGYTF. This rearrangement joins TRBV20-1 to TRBJ1-2; 8 positions agree with TRBD1. CDR3 size: 12 residues. CDR1 is DFQATT and CDR2 is SNEGSKA in the germline V gene (reference sequence). The ends lost 4 bases at V and 5 bases at J; junction bases unmatched: 3.

The table lists this clonotype with many counts. The chain couples TRBV12-3 or TRBV12-4 to TRBJ2-6; D unclear. CDR3 length: 15 residues. Trimming shortened V by 7 bases and J by 2 bases, and 12 bases separated the two germline ends. The CDR3 sequence: CASILGYPGANVLTF. The CDR3 coding sequence is TGTGCCAGCATCCTGGGCTATCCTGGGGCCAACGTCCTGACTTTC.

At least ten counts were recorded for this clonotype. The V call is TRBV12-3 or TRBV12-4, the J call TRBJ2-1; D ambiguous. V lost 3 bases to trimming and J lost 7 bases, with 7 bases between them. The CDR3 loop spans 12 amino acids. As DNA, the CDR3 is TGTGCCAGCAGTTTTCTACAGAATGAGCAGTTCTTC. Translated: CASSFLQNEQFF.

There are many counts of this clonotype. This chain connects TRBV20-1 to TRBJ1-5; the D is unclear. Germline CDR1 and CDR2: DFQATT and SNEGSKA (reference sequence). The V end was cut by 1 base, the J end by 4 bases, with 5 bases between. The CDR3 consists of 12 residues. CDR3 DNA: TGCAGTGCTAGAGGTCGGAATCAGCCCCAGCATTTT. Translating it yields CSARGRNQPQHF.

In this sample, this clonotype turned up many times. The chain joins TRBV7-9 to TRBJ1-6, with D uncertain. Deletions cut 7 bases from V and 5 bases from J, with 9 bases between. CDR1 and CDR2 (germline): SEHNR, FQNEAQ (reference sequence). The CDR3 has 13 residues. Written as DNA, the CDR3 is TGTGCCAGCACCTCTACGGATAATTCACCCCTCCACTTT. It encodes CASTSTDNSPLHF.

This clonotype occurred many times. J is TRBJ2-3 and V is TRBV29-1; D uncertain. This CDR3 region has 14 residues. CDR1 and CDR2 (germline): SQVTM, ANQGSEA. V dropped 1 base and J dropped 5 bases, with 13 bases sitting between them. The CDR3 loop is CSVEGSLGIDTQYF. In DNA form, the CDR3 reads TGCAGCGTTGAAGGTTCTTTGGGGATAGATACGCAGTATTTT.

This clonotype was recorded at least ten times. As DNA, the CDR3 is TGTGCCAGCGGGATGGGCTCTGGAAACACCATATATTTT. Its translation is CASGMGSGNTIYF. V gene TRBV12-3 or TRBV12-4 combines with J gene TRBJ1-3; D ambiguous. The CDR3 loop spans 13 amino acids. V lost 8 bases and J lost 0, with 8 bases in between.

This clonotype was detected ten times or more. The chain joins TRBV15 to TRBJ2-6; D unresolved. CDR3 length: 13 residues. The V gene lost 8 bases and the J gene lost 1 base, with 6 bases spanning the gap. Germline CDR1 reads LNHNV; CDR2 reads YYDKDF (reference sequence). CDR3 nucleotide sequence: TGTGCCACCTCCCAGTCTGGGGCCAACGTCCTGACTTTC. Translating gives CATSQSGANVLTF.

V gene TRBV12-3 or TRBV12-4 combines with J gene TRBJ2-3; D might be TRBD2 (6 bases). The V end lost 4 bases, the J end lost 12 bases, and 14 bases lay between the germline ends. The CDR3 is made up of 12 amino acids. DNA for the CDR3: TGTGCCAGCAGTTCCGATACGGGAGTCCAGTATTTT. Protein: CASSSDTGVQYF.

The chain employs TRBV5-6 and TRBJ2-7; 8 bases align to TRBD1. Per germline, CDR1 SGHDT and CDR2 YYEEEE. V gave up 2 bases and J gave up 0 bases; unmatched junction bases: 7. This CDR3 is built from 16 residues. The CDR3 bases are TGTGCCAGCAGCTTTATTGGGGACAGGAGCTCCTACGAGCAGTACTTC. Its translation is CASSFIGDRSSYEQYF.

This clonotype was picked up a small number of times. Possible read error: a much larger clone is one base away. The rearrangement uses TRBV7-6 and TRBJ2-7; 9 bases map to TRBD1. CDR3 length equals 15 residues. CDR1 and CDR2 from the germline V gene are SGHVS and FNYEAQ. V gave up 2 bases and J gave up 2 bases; unmatched junction bases: 4. The CDR3 region has the DNA TGTGCCAGCAGCTTAAGGGGGACAGGGACCTACGAGCAGTACTTC. Protein sequence: CASSLRGTGTYEQYF.

This clonotype was seen at least ten times. The V gene is TRBV6-5, the J gene TRBJ1-3, with 7 bases that match TRBD1. CDR1 is MNHEY, CDR2 SVGAGI, per germline. The trim removed 1 base at V and 4 bases at J, leaving 7 bases unmatched. The CDR3 is 16 residues long. In DNA, the CDR3 is TGTGCCAGCAGTTACTTATACAGGGGAAGAGGAAACACCATATATTTT. It yields the protein CASSYLYRGRGNTIYF.

The chain recombines TRBV20-1 with TRBJ2-5; TRBD1 agrees at 8 bases. This CDR3 region has 14 residues. Germline V gene sequence: CDR1 DFQATT, CDR2 SNEGSKA (reference sequence). The V gene end was trimmed by 3 bases and the J gene end by 4 bases; junction bases not matched to a gene: 7. CDR3 bases: TGCAGTGCTAGGGGCAGGGGGCGAAGAGAGACCCAGTACTTC. Its translation is CSARGRGRRETQYF.

On this clonotype: It may be a read error: a sequence one base away is much more abundant. This chain joins TRBV20-1 and TRBJ1-1; possibly TRBD1 for D (5 bases). Germline-derived CDR1 and CDR2 are DFQATT and SNEGSKA (reference sequence). This CDR3 is built from 15 residues. Between the trimmed V and J ends, which lost 3 bases and 9 bases, there was a span of 23 bases. The CDR3 DNA reads as TGCAGTGCTAGCGATTCGGCAGGGAGGAACTCCAAAGCTTTCTTT. Its protein product is CSASDSAGRNSKAFF.

The chain joins TRBV18 to TRBJ2-1, with 9 bases fitting TRBD1. The germline V gene has CDR1 KGHSH and CDR2 LQKENI. CDR3 length equals 15 residues. Losses at the gene ends were 0 bases for V and 5 bases for J; bases not matched to a gene: 2. The CDR3: CASSPPQGADNEQFF. The DNA for the CDR3 is TGTGCCAGCTCACCACCACAGGGGGCGGACAATGAGCAGTTCTTC.

This clonotype has ten or more counts. V is TRBV10-3 and J is TRBJ2-3, with D possibly matching TRBD1 (6 bases). Germline V gene lookup returns CDR1 ENHRY and CDR2 SYGVKD. The CDR3 covers 15 residues. With 3 bases removed from V and 3 bases from J, the gap between germline ends came to 13 bases. The CDR3 loop reads CAISDAGGKTDTQYF. The CDR3 DNA reads as TGTGCCATCAGTGATGCTGGGGGCAAGACAGATACGCAGTATTTT.

In its sample, this clonotype was seen many times. J is TRBJ1-3 and V is TRBV3-1; D gene ambiguous. The germline gives CDR1 LGHDT, CDR2 YNNKEL (reference sequence). The CDR3 consists of 15 residues. V dropped 4 bases and J dropped 0 bases, with 10 bases sitting between them. CDR3 coding DNA: TGTGCCAGCAGCCCGCGGACTCACTCTGGAAACACCATATATTTT. Translated, it gives CASSPRTHSGNTIYF.

This clonotype has a count of ten or more. The chain has TRBV9 and TRBJ2-7, with 7 bases lining up with TRBD2. J lost 0 bases, V lost 3 bases, and 3 bases had no gene match. CDR3 length: 14 residues. Germline CDR1 is SGDLS and CDR2 is YYNGEE. DNA for the CDR3: TGTGCCAGCAGCGATGGGGACTACTCCTACGAGCAGTACTTC. Its translation: CASSDGDYSYEQYF.

The gene calls are TRBV21-1 and TRBJ2-3; the listed D gene, TRBD1, was not tested against the DNA. TRBV21-1 is an annotated pseudogene. CDR3 length equals 14 residues. CDR3 loop: CASRISGRADTQYF. CDR3 nucleotides: TGTGCCAGCAGAATCTCGGGGCGCGCAGATACGCAGTATTTT.